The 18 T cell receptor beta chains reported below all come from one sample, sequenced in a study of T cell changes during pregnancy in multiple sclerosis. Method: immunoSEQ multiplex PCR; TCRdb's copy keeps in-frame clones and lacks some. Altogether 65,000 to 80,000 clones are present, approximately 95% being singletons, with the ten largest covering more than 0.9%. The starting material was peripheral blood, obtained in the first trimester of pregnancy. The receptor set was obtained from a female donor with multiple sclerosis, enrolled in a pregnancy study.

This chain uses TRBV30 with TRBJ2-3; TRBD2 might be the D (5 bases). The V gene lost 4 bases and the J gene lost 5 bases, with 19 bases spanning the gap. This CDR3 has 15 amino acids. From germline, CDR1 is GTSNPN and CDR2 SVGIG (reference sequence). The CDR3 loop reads CAWMRASLLGDTQYF. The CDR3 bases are TGTGCCTGGATGCGGGCCAGCCTCCTCGGAGATACGCAGTATTTT.

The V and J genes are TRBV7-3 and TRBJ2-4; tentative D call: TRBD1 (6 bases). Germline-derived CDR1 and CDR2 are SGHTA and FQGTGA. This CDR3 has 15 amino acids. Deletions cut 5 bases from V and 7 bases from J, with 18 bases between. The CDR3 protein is CASSRGSGDGNIQYF. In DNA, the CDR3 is TGTGCCAGCAGCCGAGGGTCAGGGGATGGGAACATTCAGTACTTC.

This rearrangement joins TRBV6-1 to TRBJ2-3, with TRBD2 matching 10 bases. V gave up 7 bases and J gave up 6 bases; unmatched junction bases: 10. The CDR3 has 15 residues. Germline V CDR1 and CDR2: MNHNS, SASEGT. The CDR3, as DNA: TGTGCCAGCATTGGGAGCGGGAGGGCTATGGATACGCAGTATTTT. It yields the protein CASIGSGRAMDTQYF.

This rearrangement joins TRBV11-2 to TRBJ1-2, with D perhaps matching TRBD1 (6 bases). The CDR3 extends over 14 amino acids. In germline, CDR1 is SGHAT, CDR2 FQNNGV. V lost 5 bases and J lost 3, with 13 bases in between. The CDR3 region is CASSPTGRDYGYTF. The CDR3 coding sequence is TGTGCCAGCAGCCCCACAGGGCGCGACTATGGCTACACCTTC.

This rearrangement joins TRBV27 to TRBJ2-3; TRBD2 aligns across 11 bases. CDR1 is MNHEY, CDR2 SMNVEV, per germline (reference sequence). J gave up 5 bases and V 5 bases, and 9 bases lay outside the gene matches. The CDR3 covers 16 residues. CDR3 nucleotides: TGTGCCAGCAGTCCGATAGCGGGAGGGGGCAGAGATACGCAGTATTTT. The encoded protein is CASSPIAGGGRDTQYF.

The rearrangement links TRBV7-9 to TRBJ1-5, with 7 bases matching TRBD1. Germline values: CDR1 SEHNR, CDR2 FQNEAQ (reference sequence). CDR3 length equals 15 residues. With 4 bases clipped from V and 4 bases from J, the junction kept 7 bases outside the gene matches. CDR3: CASSSDDRDNQPQHF. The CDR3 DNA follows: TGTGCCAGCAGCTCCGATGACAGGGATAATCAGCCCCAGCATTTT.

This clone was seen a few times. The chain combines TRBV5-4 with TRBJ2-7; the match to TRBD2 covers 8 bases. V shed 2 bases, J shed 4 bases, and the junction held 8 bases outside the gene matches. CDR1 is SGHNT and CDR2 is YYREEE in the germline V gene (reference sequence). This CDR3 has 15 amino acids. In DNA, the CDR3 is TGTGCCAGCAGCTTCGGGACTAGTGGGTGGTACGAGCAGTACTTC. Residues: CASSFGTSGWYEQYF.

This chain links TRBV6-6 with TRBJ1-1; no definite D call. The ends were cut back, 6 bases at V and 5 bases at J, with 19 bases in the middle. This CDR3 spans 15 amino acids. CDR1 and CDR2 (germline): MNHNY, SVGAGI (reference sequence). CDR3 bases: TGTGCCAGCAGGATGGAAAGGACGGCGGGGACTGAAGCTTTCTTT. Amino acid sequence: CASRMERTAGTEAFF.

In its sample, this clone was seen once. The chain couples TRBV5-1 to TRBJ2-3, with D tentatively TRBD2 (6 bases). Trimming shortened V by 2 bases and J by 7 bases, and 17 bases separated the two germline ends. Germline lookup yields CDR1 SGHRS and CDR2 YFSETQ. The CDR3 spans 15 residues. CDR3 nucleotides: TGCGCCAGCAGCTTAACGACTAGTTCAACTAATACGCAGTATTTT. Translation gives CASSLTTSSTNTQYF. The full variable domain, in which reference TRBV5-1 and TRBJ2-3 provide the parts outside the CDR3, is KAGVTQTPRYLIKTRGQQVTLSCSPISGHRSVSWYQQTPGQGLQFLFEYFSETQRNKGNFPGRFSGRQFSNSRSEMNVSTLELGDSALYLCASSLTTSSTNTQYFGPGTRLTVL.

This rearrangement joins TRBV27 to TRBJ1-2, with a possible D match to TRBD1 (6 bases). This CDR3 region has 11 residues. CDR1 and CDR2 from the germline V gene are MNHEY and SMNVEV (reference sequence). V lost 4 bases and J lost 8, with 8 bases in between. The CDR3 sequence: CASSSGAGYTF. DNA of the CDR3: TGTGCCAGCAGTTCAGGGGCCGGCTACACCTTC.

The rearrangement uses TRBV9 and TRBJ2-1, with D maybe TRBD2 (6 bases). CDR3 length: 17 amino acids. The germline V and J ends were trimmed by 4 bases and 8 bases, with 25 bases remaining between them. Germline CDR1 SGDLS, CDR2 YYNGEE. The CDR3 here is CASSPGGSNYRLDEQFF. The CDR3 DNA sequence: TGTGCCAGCAGCCCTGGAGGGTCCAACTACCGGCTAGATGAGCAGTTCTTC.

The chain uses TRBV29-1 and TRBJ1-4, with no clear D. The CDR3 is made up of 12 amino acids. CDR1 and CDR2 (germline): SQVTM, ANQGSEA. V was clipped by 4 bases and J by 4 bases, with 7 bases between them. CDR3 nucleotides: TGCAGCGTTGCCGGGTTTAATGAAAAACTGTTTTTT. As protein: CSVAGFNEKLFF.

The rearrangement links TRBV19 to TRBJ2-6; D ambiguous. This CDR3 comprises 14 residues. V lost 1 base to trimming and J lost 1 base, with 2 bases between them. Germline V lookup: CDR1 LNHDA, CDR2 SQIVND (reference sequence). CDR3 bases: TGTGCCAGTAGTATAGCATCTGGGGCCAACGTCCTGACTTTC. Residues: CASSIASGANVLTF.

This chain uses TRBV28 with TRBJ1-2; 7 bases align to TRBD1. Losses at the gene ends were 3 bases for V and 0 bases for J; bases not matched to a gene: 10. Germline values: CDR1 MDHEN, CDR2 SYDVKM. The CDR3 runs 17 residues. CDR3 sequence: CASSFGGQQGANYGYTF. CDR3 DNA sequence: TGTGCCAGCAGTTTCGGGGGTCAGCAGGGGGCTAACTATGGCTACACCTTC.

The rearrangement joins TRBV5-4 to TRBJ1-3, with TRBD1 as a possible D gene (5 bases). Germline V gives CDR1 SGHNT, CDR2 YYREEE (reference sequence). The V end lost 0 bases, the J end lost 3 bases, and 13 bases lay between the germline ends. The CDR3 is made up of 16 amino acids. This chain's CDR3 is CASSLEASGVGNTIYF. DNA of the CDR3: TGTGCCAGCAGCTTGGAGGCCTCGGGGGTTGGAAACACCATATATTTT.

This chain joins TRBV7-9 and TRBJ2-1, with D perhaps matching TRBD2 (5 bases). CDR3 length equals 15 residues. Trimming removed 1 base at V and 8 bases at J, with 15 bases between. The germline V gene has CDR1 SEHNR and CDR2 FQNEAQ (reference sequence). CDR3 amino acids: CASSLDRGWTDEQFF. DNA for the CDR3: TGTGCCAGCAGCTTAGACCGGGGATGGACCGATGAGCAGTTCTTC. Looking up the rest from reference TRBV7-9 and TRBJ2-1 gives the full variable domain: DTGVSQNPRHKITKRGQNVTFRCDPISEHNRLYWYRQTLGQGPEFLTYFQNEAQLEKSRLLSDRFSAERPKGSFSTLEIQRTEQGDSAMYLCASSLDRGWTDEQFFGPGTRLTVL.

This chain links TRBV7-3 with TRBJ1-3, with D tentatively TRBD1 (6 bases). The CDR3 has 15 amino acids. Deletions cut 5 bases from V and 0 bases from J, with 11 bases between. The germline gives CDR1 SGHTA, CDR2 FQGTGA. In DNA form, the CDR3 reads TGTGCCAGCAGCCCAGGGGCCGGCTCTGGAAACACCATATATTTT. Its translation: CASSPGAGSGNTIYF.

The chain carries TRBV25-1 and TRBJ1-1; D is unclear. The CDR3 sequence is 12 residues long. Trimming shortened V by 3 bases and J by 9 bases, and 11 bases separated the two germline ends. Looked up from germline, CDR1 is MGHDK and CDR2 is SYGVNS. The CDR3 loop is CASSESLFKAFF. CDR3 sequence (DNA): TGTGCCAGCAGTGAGAGCCTTTTTAAAGCTTTCTTT.